Each of the 8 T cell receptor beta chains below was sequenced from the same sample in a study of blood T cell repertoires in COVID-19. Only in-frame clones appear in the TCRdb table, and some are missing; sequencing was by immunoSEQ multiplex PCR. The profile shows 450,000 or so clones, about 90% of them singletons. Sequencing was carried out using peripheral blood. These receptors all stem from a young man with COVID-19, enrolled during active disease.

The CDR3 nucleotides read TGTGCCAGCAGCTTAGGTCCCACAGGCCTCTCTGGAAACACCATATATTTT. Amino acids: CASSLGPTGLSGNTIYF. V usage is TRBV7-8 and J usage is TRBJ1-3; TRBD1 is a possible D gene (5 bases). Germline lookup yields CDR1 SGHVS and CDR2 FQNEAQ. V was cut by 1 base and J by 0 bases, with 13 bases left in between. The CDR3 covers 17 residues.

Notes on this clone: The limits of the CDR3 on the DNA are not certain, so only TCRdb's listed CDR3 is given. V gene TRBV4-1 combines with J gene TRBJ1-2. Germline lookup yields CDR1 MGHRA and CDR2 YSYEKL. The CDR3 numbers 16 amino acids, ends counted. CDR3 region: CASSQMTFGEVNGYTF.

As for this clone: Other nucleotide sequences from this sample produce the same CDR3. This sequence joins TRBV11-3 and TRBJ2-7; no definite D call. V was trimmed by 0 bases and J by 5 bases, leaving 5 bases between them. Germline lookup yields CDR1 SGHNT and CDR2 YENEEA. The CDR3 consists of 12 residues. The CDR3 nucleotides are TGTGCCAGCAGCTTAGATCGGGACGAGCAGTACTTC. Protein sequence: CASSLDRDEQYF.

The CDR3 loop reads CASSLQGSKNIQYF. In nucleotides, the CDR3 is TGTGCCAGCAGCTTACAGGGGTCCAAAAACATTCAGTACTTC. The chain joins TRBV5-6 to TRBJ2-4, with 7 bases aligning to TRBD1. From germline, CDR1 is SGHDT and CDR2 YYEEEE. V lost 2 bases, J lost 2 bases, and 1 base stayed unmatched. This CDR3 region has 14 residues.

The chain combines TRBV7-9 with TRBJ1-2; D not certain. V shed 3 bases and J shed 8 bases, with 13 bases lying between them. The CDR3 is 13 residues long. Germline loops: CDR1 SEHNR, CDR2 FQNEAQ (reference sequence). CDR3 DNA sequence: TGTGCCAGCAGCTTGATTACCCTCGGGGGCTACACCTTC. It is translated as CASSLITLGGYTF.

The chain links TRBV5-6 to TRBJ2-7; maybe TRBD1 (5 bases). V was trimmed by 1 base and J by 6 bases, leaving 14 bases between them. Per germline, CDR1 SGHDT and CDR2 YYEEEE. This CDR3 spans 14 amino acids. CDR3 loop: CASSLYSGLIEQYF. DNA of the CDR3: TGTGCCAGCAGCTTGTATTCAGGGTTGATCGAGCAGTACTTC.

The V gene is TRBV27, the J gene TRBJ1-2, with 11 bases aligning to TRBD1. Looked up from germline, CDR1 is MNHEY and CDR2 is SMNVEV (reference sequence). J gave up 6 bases and V 4 bases, and 7 bases lay outside the gene matches. The CDR3 consists of 15 residues. CDR3 loop: CASSSGQGAQNGYTF. CDR3 nucleotide sequence: TGTGCCAGCAGTTCCGGACAGGGGGCGCAGAATGGCTACACCTTC.

About this clone itself: Other DNA sequences in this specimen translate into the identical CDR3. The chain links TRBV6-5 to TRBJ1-6, with 7 bases aligning to TRBD1. V lost 2 bases and J lost 7; bases outside the gene matches: 5. CDR1 and CDR2 (germline): MNHEY, SVGAGI. The CDR3 length is 15 residues. CDR3 bases: TGTGCCAGCAGTTACCGACAGGGACGGAATTCACCCCTCCACTTT. Amino acids: CASSYRQGRNSPLHF.